This entry features one T cell receptor beta chain sequence. No cognate antigen has been identified for it. The input lacks base qualities; no much larger clone sits a single base away. Library creation used PCR. Reads for this sample came from an Illumina HiSeq 2500. TCR library preparation used molecular barcoding, with unique molecular identifiers applied to normalize quantification of the TCRbeta repertoire. TCRdb passed the public sequencing reads through fastp at Q25 and MiXCR, retaining productive beta sequences. Every entry covers one CDR3 protein and lists the most common genes and DNA from its rows. The sample yields 300,000 or so distinct CDR3 sequences; approximately 9.8% were counted once. Of the sample, over 9% falls within the top ten clones. This sample was taken from a study of T-cell reconstitution after alpha-beta-depleted transplantation in children listed by TCRdb under 2016. As for the study more broadly: Using TCR repertoire profiling, the study quantitatively followed how T-cell immune reconstitution unfolded in children after TCRalphabeta/CD19-depleted allogeneic hematopoietic cell transplantation.

Trimming removed 3 bases from V and 9 bases from J; the gene matches leave 8 bases unexplained. As encoded in the germline V gene, CDR1 is MGHRA while CDR2 is YSYEKL. Spanning cysteine to phenylalanine, the CDR3 consists of 15 amino acids. Just CDR3 DNA is preserved here, 45 bases in frame from base 1. The input for sequencing was PBMCs from the stem cell graft donor, taken from the stem cell graft. This receptor was taken from a human donor who donated a stem cell graft to a child with SCID. The rearrangement combines TRBV4-1 with TRBJ2-3, with 11 bases in between that match TRBD2. The CDR3 sequence is CASSQGLAETGTQYF. The nucleotides read TGCGCCAGCAGCCAGGGACTAGCGGAGACAGGGACGCAGTATTTT.